The 32 T cell receptor beta chains below were found in one sample sequenced in a study of OX40 agonist ivuxolimab in advanced cancers. Some clones are missing from TCRdb's copy, which holds only in-frame ones; the method was immunoSEQ multiplex PCR. The data contain 70,000 to 95,000 clones, 92% of them singletons. Sequenced material: CD4+ or CD8+ T cells sorted from blood, taken in a trial of the OX40 agonist ivuxolimab. Receptors were obtained from an adult with an advanced solid tumor such as melanoma, head and neck, liver or kidney cancer.

This clone was detected only a few times. The chain is built from TRBV7-8 and TRBJ1-2, with 8 nucleotides matching TRBD1. Germline V lookup: CDR1 SGHVS, CDR2 FQNEAQ. The J segment lost 6 bases and the V segment lost 5 bases, leaving 11 bases of the junction unmatched. There are 15 residues in the CDR3. CDR3 nucleotides: TGTGCCAGCAGCCCGCGGGGACAGGCCACTGATGGCTACACCTTC. Translation gives CASSPRGQATDGYTF.

The chain is built from TRBV7-8 and TRBJ1-4, with D perhaps matching TRBD1 (6 bases). Trimming removed 6 bases from V and 0 bases from J, with 14 bases in between. In germline, CDR1 is SGHVS, CDR2 FQNEAQ. The CDR3 runs to 16 residues. CDR3 DNA: TGTGCCAGCAGTCTGACAGGTTATGCAACTAATGAAAAACTGTTTTTT. Translating it yields CASSLTGYATNEKLFF.

The gene calls are TRBV18 and TRBJ2-2, with 12 bases aligning to TRBD2. The CDR3 contains 16 residues. V dropped 0 bases and J dropped 6; count of bases not matched to a gene: 2. Germline loops: CDR1 KGHSH, CDR2 LQKENI. This CDR3 reads CASSPPLAGGSGELFF. The CDR3 DNA sequence: TGTGCCAGCTCACCACCGCTAGCGGGAGGGTCCGGGGAGCTGTTTTTT.

This clone showed up just once. The V gene is TRBV7-3, the J gene TRBJ2-1; 10 bases are a match to TRBD2. Germline V CDR1 and CDR2: SGHTA, FQGTGA. The CDR3 has 15 amino acids. The trim removed 5 bases at V and 3 bases at J, leaving 4 bases unmatched. CDR3 in DNA: TGTGCCAGCAGCCTCACTAGCGGGAACTACAATGAGCAGTTCTTC. This sequence encodes CASSLTSGNYNEQFF.

This clone was detected only once. This same CDR3 is encoded by further DNA sequences in the sample. The chain couples TRBV18 to TRBJ2-7; tentatively, D is TRBD2 (5 bases). The CDR3 spans 12 residues. The ends were cut back, 6 bases at V and 7 bases at J, with 13 bases in the middle. Germline assignment: CDR1 KGHSH and CDR2 LQKENI. CDR3 sequence (DNA): TGTGCCAGCTCGCCTCGGGGTGGGGAGCAGTACTTC. This translates into CASSPRGGEQYF.

V gene TRBV6-5 combines with J gene TRBJ1-1, with TRBD1 as a possible D gene (5 bases). Trimming took off 2 bases at V and 6 bases at J, with 13 bases between the two ends. This CDR3 is built from 14 residues. Germline-derived CDR1 and CDR2 are MNHEY and SVGAGI. The CDR3 region is CASSYRQGVPEAFF. The DNA for the CDR3 is TGTGCCAGCAGTTACCGCCAGGGAGTCCCTGAAGCTTTCTTT.

The J gene is TRBJ1-4, the V gene TRBV30; D perhaps matches TRBD1 (5 bases). V lost 0 bases to trimming and J lost 0 bases, with 11 bases between them. Germline V gives CDR1 GTSNPN, CDR2 SVGIG (reference sequence). The CDR3 is 16 residues long. The CDR3 sequence is CAWSVGRTSTNEKLFF. The CDR3 bases are TGTGCCTGGAGTGTGGGACGGACTTCAACTAATGAAAAACTGTTTTTT.

V usage is TRBV9 and J usage is TRBJ1-5; D uncertain. The CDR3 has 14 residues. Trimming removed 0 bases at V and 9 bases at J, with 13 bases between. Per germline, CDR1 SGDLS and CDR2 YYNGEE. Here the CDR3 reads CASSVESIPPPQHF. Written as DNA, the CDR3 is TGTGCCAGCAGCGTAGAATCCATTCCCCCGCCCCAGCATTTT.

The J gene is TRBJ2-7, the V gene TRBV6-1; 11 nucleotides line up with TRBD2. This CDR3 comprises 14 residues. V lost 7 bases and J lost 5; bases outside the gene matches: 7. The germline V gene encodes CDR1 MNHNS and CDR2 SASEGT. The CDR3 protein is CASNELAGVNEQYF. The DNA for the CDR3 is TGTGCCAGCAACGAACTAGCGGGAGTTAACGAGCAGTACTTC.

The chain has TRBV19 and TRBJ2-1, with D tentatively TRBD1 or TRBD2 (5 bases each). CDR3 length: 15 amino acids. Germline values: CDR1 LNHDA, CDR2 SQIVND (reference sequence). Trimming removed 7 bases from V and 0 bases from J, with 13 bases in between. The CDR3 here is CASNRGGNSYNEQFF. The CDR3 coding sequence is TGTGCCAGTAATCGGGGCGGTAACTCCTACAATGAGCAGTTCTTC. The variable domain in full, completed from reference TRBV19 and TRBJ2-1, reads DGGITQSPKYLFRKEGQNVTLSCEQNLNHDAMYWYRQDPGQGLRLIYYSQIVNDFQKGDIAEGYSVSREKKESFPLTVTSAQKNPTAFYLCASNRGGNSYNEQFFGPGTRLTVL.

The V call is TRBV18, the J call TRBJ1-2, with TRBD1 as a possible D gene (6 bases). The CDR3 extends over 13 amino acids. The V gene lost 1 base and the J gene lost 8 bases, with 11 bases spanning the gap. Looked up from germline, CDR1 is KGHSH and CDR2 is LQKENI. As DNA, the CDR3 is TGTGCCAGCTCACCACGGGACACAGGGGGCTACACCTTC. Encoded protein: CASSPRDTGGYTF.

The chain joins TRBV27 to TRBJ1-2; TRBD1 might be the D (6 bases). Deletions cut 9 bases from V and 3 bases from J, with 20 bases between. The CDR3 spans 15 residues. CDR1 and CDR2 from the germline V gene are MNHEY and SMNVEV (reference sequence). The CDR3 nucleotides are TGTGCCAGGGGGGGCACCGGGACACCTGACTATGGCTACACCTTC. Protein product: CARGGTGTPDYGYTF.

The V and J genes are TRBV9 and TRBJ2-1; 9 bases are shared with TRBD2. Germline assignment: CDR1 SGDLS and CDR2 YYNGEE. This CDR3 is built from 16 residues. V lost 0 bases to trimming and J lost 7 bases; unmatched junction nucleotides: 8. For the CDR3, the DNA is TGTGCCAGCAGCGTAGGGAATAGCGGGAGAGGAAATGAGCAGTTCTTC. Translated: CASSVGNSGRGNEQFF.

The V and J genes are TRBV4-1 and TRBJ1-3; D call uncertain. Trimming cost V 1 base and J 2 bases, with 18 bases left between them. CDR3 length equals 18 residues. Germline V CDR1 and CDR2: MGHRA, YSYEKL. The CDR3 region has the DNA TGCGCCAGCAGCCAAGTCGGACTCACTGGCACCGCTGGAAACACCATATATTTT. The encoded protein is CASSQVGLTGTAGNTIYF.

The rearrangement links TRBV18 to TRBJ2-7, with 12 bases fitting TRBD1. The CDR3 covers 15 residues. V was clipped by 5 bases and J by 7 bases; unmatched bases: 9. Germline-derived CDR1 and CDR2 are KGHSH and LQKENI. CDR3 DNA: TGTGCCAGCTCATCCGGGACAGGGGGCATCGGGGAGCAGTACTTC. Translating it yields CASSSGTGGIGEQYF. Full variable domain (outside the CDR3, taken from reference TRBV18 and TRBJ2-7): NAGVMQNPRHLVRRRGQEARLRCSPMKGHSHVYWYRQLPEEGLKFMVYLQKENIIDESGMPKERFSAEFPKEGPSILRIQQVVRGDSAAYFCASSSGTGGIGEQYFGPGTRLTVT.

V usage is TRBV19 and J usage is TRBJ2-1, with 13 nucleotides matching TRBD2. CDR3 length: 16 residues. Per germline, CDR1 LNHDA and CDR2 SQIVND (reference sequence). The V gene end was trimmed by 4 bases and the J gene end by 9 bases; junction bases not matched to a gene: 9. This chain's CDR3 is CASSKLAGGPIGEQFF. In DNA form, the CDR3 reads TGTGCCAGTAGTAAACTAGCGGGAGGGCCTATCGGTGAGCAGTTCTTC.

The V call is TRBV2, the J call TRBJ2-3; D unresolved. V was cut by 8 bases and J by 5 bases, with 14 bases left in between. The germline V gene has CDR1 SNHLY and CDR2 FYNNEI. There are 13 residues in the CDR3. CDR3 sequence (DNA): TGTGCCAGCGGGCCCCCTGGGATAGATACGCAGTATTTT. This sequence encodes CASGPPGIDTQYF.

The rearrangement joins TRBV4-1 to TRBJ2-7; 9 nucleotides align to TRBD2. This CDR3 spans 17 amino acids. With V trimmed by 1 base and J by 2 bases, 9 bases remained unmatched. The germline V gene has CDR1 MGHRA and CDR2 YSYEKL. The CDR3 is CASSQGRGGRDTYEQYF. The CDR3 coding sequence is TGCGCCAGCAGCCAAGGCCGCGGCGGGAGGGATACCTACGAGCAGTACTTC.

Only a few counts were recorded for this clone. The rearrangement links TRBV29-1 to TRBJ1-4; tentative D call: TRBD1 (5 bases). The germline V gene has CDR1 SQVTM and CDR2 ANQGSEA. This CDR3 contains 12 residues. Trimming removed 3 bases from V and 8 bases from J, with 10 bases in between. The CDR3 nucleotides are TGCAGCGTTGACGGGGGAGGGGAAAAACTGTTTTTT. Protein: CSVDGGGEKLFF.

This clone was picked up one time. An end of the junction differs from the germline gene, which may be a read error. The rearrangement joins TRBV5-5 to TRBJ2-5; perhaps TRBD2 as D (5 bases). Per germline, CDR1 SGHKS and CDR2 YYEKEE (reference sequence). The CDR3 has 14 amino acids. CDR3 protein: CASGTGTAQETQYF. CDR3 sequence (DNA): TGTGCCAGCGGAACGGGAACAGCCCAAGAAACCCAGTACTTC.

As DNA, the CDR3 is TGCGCCAGCAGCTTGGAGTTTGGGACAGATACGCAGTATTTT. Translating it yields CASSLEFGTDTQYF. The V and J genes are TRBV5-1 and TRBJ2-3; the D is unclear. V was cut by 0 bases and J by 3 bases, with 8 bases left in between. Germline CDR1 is SGHRS and CDR2 is YFSETQ. The CDR3 covers 14 residues.

The chain combines TRBV28 with TRBJ1-5, with 9 bases that match TRBD1. Germline V gene sequence: CDR1 MDHEN, CDR2 SYDVKM. This CDR3 has 15 amino acids. V lost 7 bases to trimming and J lost 0 bases; unmatched junction nucleotides: 4. Written as DNA, the CDR3 is TGTGCCAGCAAGGGACAGGGCAATAGCAATCAGCCCCAGCATTTT. Translating it yields CASKGQGNSNQPQHF.

The chain recombines TRBV25-1 with TRBJ2-3; D gene ambiguous. Trimming stripped 6 bases from V and 2 bases from J, with 15 bases between. The germline CDR1 and CDR2 sequences are MGHDK and SYGVNS. The CDR3 is 15 residues long. DNA for the CDR3: TGTGCCAGCAGCCCACTATCGGGTCCCACAGATACGCAGTATTTT. It yields the protein CASSPLSGPTDTQYF.

The V gene is TRBV29-1, the J gene TRBJ2-7, with 16 bases matching TRBD2. The CDR3 loop spans 16 amino acids. Trimming took 7 bases from V and 2 from J; bases not matched to a gene: 8. Germline V gene sequence: CDR1 SQVTM, CDR2 ANQGSEA. The CDR3 sequence: CSAGGLAGGGAYEQYF. In DNA, the CDR3 is TGCAGCGCTGGGGGACTAGCGGGAGGGGGTGCCTACGAGCAGTACTTC.

The genes are TRBV5-1 and TRBJ1-5; D possibly corresponds to TRBD1 (6 bases). CDR3 size: 15 residues. Trimming stripped 4 bases from V and 0 bases from J, with 11 bases between. Germline V gene data show CDR1 as SGHRS and CDR2 as YFSETQ. The CDR3 bases are TGCGCCAGCAGCCCGGGGGGGGCTAGCAATCAGCCCCAGCATTTT. Protein sequence: CASSPGGASNQPQHF.

The chain is built from TRBV9 and TRBJ2-2; D is undetermined. V lost 5 bases and J 7 bases, leaving 6 bases between the germline ends. Germline V gives CDR1 SGDLS, CDR2 YYNGEE. This CDR3 is 11 amino acids long. The CDR3 coding sequence is TGTGCCAGCAGGGTTGGCGGGGAGCTGTTTTTT. Its protein is CASRVGGELFF. The full variable domain, completed using reference TRBV9 and TRBJ2-2, is DSGVTQTPKHLITATGQRVTLRCSPRSGDLSVYWYQQSLDQGLQFLIQYYNGEERAKGNILERFSAQQFPDLHSELNLSSLELGDSALYFCASRVGGELFFGEGSRLTVL.

This clone appeared a single time. The chain carries TRBV28 and TRBJ1-1; D call uncertain. The V gene's germline CDR1 is MDHEN and CDR2 SYDVKM. There are 11 residues in the CDR3. Trimming took off 10 bases at V and 5 bases at J, with 11 bases between the two ends. The DNA for the CDR3 is TGTGCCACCGTAAGTAAGACTGAAGCTTTCTTT. Encoded protein: CATVSKTEAFF.

The CDR3, as DNA: TGTGCCAGTAGTGAACGGACAGGAGAGGCTTTCTTT. The encoded protein is CASSERTGEAFF. The rearrangement uses TRBV19 and TRBJ1-1; 7 bases fit TRBD1. V gave up 5 bases and J gave up 11 bases; unmatched junction bases: 8. The CDR3 has 12 residues. Per germline, CDR1 LNHDA and CDR2 SQIVND (reference sequence).

The chain uses TRBV28 and TRBJ2-3; D is possibly TRBD2 (5 bases). Trimming removed 6 bases at V and 1 base at J, with 20 bases between. The CDR3 length is 17 residues. Germline V CDR1 and CDR2: MDHEN, SYDVKM. Here the CDR3 reads CASSSPMLVSGTDTQYF. CDR3 coding DNA: TGTGCCAGCAGCTCCCCCATGCTCGTTAGCGGCACAGATACGCAGTATTTT.

With respect to this clone: The junction departs from germline at one end; a sequencing error may be responsible. V usage is TRBV28 and J usage is TRBJ1-5; TRBD1 aligns across 8 bases. CDR3 length: 13 residues. Per the germline V gene, CDR1 is MDHEN and CDR2 is SYDVKM. This CDR3 reads CASSSTGAGQPNF. The CDR3 region has the DNA TGTGCCAGCAGTTCGACAGGGGCTGGTCAGCCCAATTTT.

This chain connects TRBV7-2 to TRBJ2-5; D tentatively reads TRBD1 or TRBD2 (5 bases each). Germline CDR1 reads SGHTA; CDR2 reads FQGNSA. Trimming pared 5 bases from V and 6 bases from J, leaving 19 bases between. The CDR3 extends over 15 amino acids. CDR3: CASSPSGAGGKTQYF. CDR3 nucleotides: TGTGCCAGCAGCCCCTCCGGGGCTGGGGGAAAGACCCAGTACTTC.

The rearrangement links TRBV27 to TRBJ1-5, with D maybe TRBD1 (6 bases). The CDR3 sequence is 18 residues long. V lost 2 bases to trimming and J lost 7 bases, with 24 bases between them. Germline values: CDR1 MNHEY, CDR2 SMNVEV (reference sequence). The DNA for the CDR3 is TGTGCCAGCAGTTTAGGTATTAGATTTGAGGGGGGCGACCAGCCCCAGCATTTT. Translating it yields CASSLGIRFEGGDQPQHF.